The 18 T cell receptor beta chains below were found in one sample sequenced in a study of T cell repertoires in cytomegalovirus infection (dated by TCRdb to the late 2010s). The run used an Illumina HiSeq 1500. The public reads were reanalyzed by TCRdb: fastp trimming at Q25, MiXCR alignment, in-frame beta chains only. Rows with one shared CDR3 protein collapse into an entry with the most common genes and DNA. This sample is represented by approximately 600,000 distinct CDR3 sequences; about 39% of them were singletons. The biggest ten clones account for 48% of the sample. Their target antigens are unknown. According to the study, the label for this sample's treatment or condition signals: in vitro stimulation with specific CMV peptide epitopes to enrich CMV-specific T cells. This material consisted of cultured PBMCs, taken from culture after CMV antigen stimulation. These receptor sequences come from a human donor in good health (CMV status not recorded). Some clones in this sample may be carry-over from other donors' samples.

CDR3 loop: CSALGLFEQFF. In DNA form, the CDR3 reads TGCAGTGCCCTGGGACTATTTGAGCAGTTCTTC. The chain links TRBV20-1 to TRBJ2-1; 7 bases agree with TRBD2. Per germline, CDR1 DFQATT and CDR2 SNEGSKA (reference sequence). The CDR3 sequence is 11 residues long. Trimming took 6 bases from V and 9 from J; bases not matched to a gene: 5.

About this clonotype itself: At one of its ends the junction is not consistent with the germline gene, which may arise from a read error. CDR3 nucleotides: TGTGCCAGCAGTTTTCGGACTAGCGGGATTATCTTC. Amino acid sequence: CASSFRTSGIIF. The chain employs TRBV12-3 or TRBV12-4 and TRBJ2-1; 12 bases are a match to TRBD2. This CDR3 comprises 12 residues.

This rearrangement joins TRBV6-5 to TRBJ1-2, with D perhaps matching TRBD1 (5 bases). Germline V CDR1 and CDR2: MNHEY, SVGAGI. The CDR3 extends over 13 amino acids. Trimming took off 2 bases at V and 6 bases at J, with 10 bases between the two ends. DNA of the CDR3: TGTGCCAGCAGTTACGCTGGGGGGGATGGCTACACCTTC. Translated: CASSYAGGDGYTF.

The chain couples TRBV2 to TRBJ2-7; a possible D gene is TRBD2 (5 bases). Germline V lookup: CDR1 SNHLY, CDR2 FYNNEI. V lost 6 bases and J lost 7, with 13 bases in between. The CDR3 has 12 amino acids. The CDR3 region is CASRGNRREQYF. DNA for the CDR3: TGTGCCAGCAGGGGGAATAGGAGGGAGCAGTACTTC.

J is TRBJ2-2 and V is TRBV29-1; possible D gene TRBD1, 6 bases. Trimming pared 5 bases from V and 3 bases from J, leaving 7 bases between. Germline CDR1 SQVTM, CDR2 ANQGSEA. The CDR3 is made up of 12 amino acids. The CDR3 DNA is TGCAGCGTTACAGGGTACACCGGGGAGCTGTTTTTT. Protein sequence: CSVTGYTGELFF.

J is TRBJ2-7 and V is TRBV12-3 or TRBV12-4, with a possible D match to TRBD1 (6 bases). Trimming took off 4 bases at V and 0 bases at J, with 13 bases between the two ends. CDR3 length: 15 amino acids. CDR3 loop: CASSSAGRGSYEQYF. CDR3 sequence (DNA): TGTGCCAGCAGTTCGGCGGGCAGGGGCTCCTACGAGCAGTACTTC.

This chain joins TRBV7-6 and TRBJ2-3; 9 bases are shared with TRBD2. The CDR3 runs 17 residues. The V gene end was trimmed by 0 bases and the J gene end by 2 bases; junction bases not matched to a gene: 6. The V gene's germline CDR1 is SGHVS and CDR2 FNYEAQ. Written as DNA, the CDR3 is TGTGCCAGCAGCTTAGCGGGGCTAGCGGGGATCACAGATACGCAGTATTTT. Protein product: CASSLAGLAGITDTQYF.

In its sample, this clonotype was seen a few times. The V and J genes are TRBV28 and TRBJ1-2; the D gene is possibly TRBD1 (6 bases). The CDR3 is made up of 14 amino acids. The V end was cut by 9 bases, the J end by 5 bases, with 19 bases between. In germline, CDR1 is MDHEN, CDR2 SYDVKM. CDR3 region: CASLQGRQLYGYTF. CDR3 coding DNA: TGTGCCAGTCTTCAGGGGCGTCAACTATATGGCTACACCTTC.

V and J are TRBV9 and TRBJ2-1, with D perhaps being TRBD1 or TRBD2 (5 bases each). The germline CDR1 and CDR2 sequences are SGDLS and YYNGEE. The V end was cut by 4 bases, the J end by 9 bases, with 26 bases between. The CDR3 is 17 amino acids. As DNA, the CDR3 is TGTGCCAGCAGCCCGACACGGGGACCCTACGGTCGCGGTGAGCAGTTCTTC. Translated: CASSPTRGPYGRGEQFF. The full variable domain, with the rest looked up from reference TRBV9 and TRBJ2-1, is DSGVTQTPKHLITATGQRVTLRCSPRSGDLSVYWYQQSLDQGLQFLIQYYNGEERAKGNILERFSAQQFPDLHSELNLSSLELGDSALYFCASSPTRGPYGRGEQFFGPGTRLTVL.

The chain uses TRBV5-5 and TRBJ2-1, with D perhaps TRBD2 (6 bases). V was clipped by 0 bases and J by 5 bases, with 18 bases between them. This CDR3 is 17 amino acids long. CDR1 and CDR2 (germline): SGHKS, YYEKEE (reference sequence). The CDR3 bases are TGTGCCAGCAGCTTGGATGGGAGGAGATCCCTTGACAATGAGCAGTTCTTC. This codes for CASSLDGRRSLDNEQFF.

This chain joins TRBV12-3 or TRBV12-4 and TRBJ1-1; D remains ambiguous. V was cut by 4 bases and J by 10 bases, with 13 bases left in between. This CDR3 contains 12 residues. CDR3 sequence (DNA): TGTGCCAGCAGTTCAGACACCCCAGGAGCTTTCTTT. Protein: CASSSDTPGAFF.

This clonotype was observed a handful of times. This chain links TRBV2 with TRBJ2-1; TRBD2 matches 8 bases. The CDR3 is 15 amino acids. V was pared by 10 bases and J by 7 bases, with 15 bases of the junction left unmatched. The V gene's germline CDR1 is SNHLY and CDR2 FYNNEI. The CDR3 spells CATKWLGVAGNEQFF. The CDR3 DNA reads as TGTGCCACCAAATGGTTGGGAGTAGCGGGAAATGAGCAGTTCTTC.

This clonotype showed up just a few times. This chain links TRBV6-1 with TRBJ2-3; the match to TRBD2 covers 7 bases. Trimming cost V 7 bases and J 0 bases; bases outside gene matches: 1. The germline V gene has CDR1 MNHNS and CDR2 SASEGT. CDR3 size: 13 residues. CDR3 sequence: CASIAGSTDTQYF. CDR3 nucleotide sequence: TGTGCCAGCATAGCGGGCAGCACAGATACGCAGTATTTT.

This clonotype was detected ten times or more. V is TRBV12-3 or TRBV12-4 and J is TRBJ2-1; unclear D gene. This CDR3 is built from 14 residues. V lost 5 bases and J 2 bases, leaving 10 bases between the germline ends. The chain's CDR3 is CASSAQLTYNEQFF. CDR3 in DNA: TGTGCCAGCAGTGCCCAACTCACCTACAATGAGCAGTTCTTC.

The chain joins TRBV29-1 to TRBJ2-5; weak D call: TRBD1 (6 bases). The CDR3 has 12 amino acids. V was pared by 6 bases and J by 1 base, with 9 bases between. The germline CDR1 and CDR2 sequences are SQVTM and ANQGSEA. CDR3 DNA sequence: TGCAGCGTCCGGACAGTCCAAGAGACCCAGTACTTC. Translation: CSVRTVQETQYF.

The chain combines TRBV6-2 or TRBV6-3 with TRBJ2-7, with a weak D call TRBD2 (5 bases). The length of the CDR3 is 16 residues. Germline CDR1 and CDR2: MNHEY and SVGEGT. V was shortened by 0 bases and J by 7 bases, with 19 bases between the two germline ends. The CDR3 nucleotides are TGTGCCAGCAGTTACTCGGGAGAAACCCCCTTTGGAGAGCAGTACTTC. Translating it yields CASSYSGETPFGEQYF.

The chain uses TRBV11-3 and TRBJ2-1; possibly TRBD1 for D (6 bases). CDR1 and CDR2 (germline): SGHNT, YENEEA. The length of the CDR3 is 12 residues. V dropped 3 bases and J dropped 10 bases, with 10 bases sitting between them. CDR3 nucleotide sequence: TGTGCCAGCAGCTTCCCCGGACAGGAGCAGTTCTTC. This gives the protein CASSFPGQEQFF.

V is TRBV20-1 and J is TRBJ2-5, with TRBD2 matching 8 bases. Germline V gives CDR1 DFQATT, CDR2 SNEGSKA (reference sequence). V dropped 0 bases and J dropped 5; count of bases not matched to a gene: 5. The length of the CDR3 is 14 residues. Written as DNA, the CDR3 is TGCAGTGCTAGAGAAGCGGGGGCCCGGGAGACCCAGTACTTC. Protein product: CSAREAGARETQYF.